This is a list of T cell receptor beta chains from one sample in a study of blood T cells in healthy people across ages. TCRdb used MiXCR to reprocess the 5' RACE reads, holding one entry per CDR3 protein. The sample has some 670,000 distinct CDR3 sequences; 45% to 60% are singletons. Source material: blood. The origin of the receptors is a woman older than 75 in good health. Both conserved end residues are part of each CDR3. D genes are given only for firm matches. Only part of the rows carry a size: once, few, many, or a class if the clone is expanded.

>NA|TRBJ2-7|TRBV29-1|NA
CSVEDPTASYEQYF
TGCAGCGTTGAAGATCCGACGGCCTCCTACGAGCAGTACTTC
>TRBD2|TRBJ2-7|TRBV20-1|NA
CSARVSGSRYEQYF
TGCAGTGCTAGAGTTAGCGGGAGTCGGTACGAGCAGTACTTC
>NA|TRBJ2-7|TRBV7-2|NA
CASSHAESYEQYF
TGTGCCAGCAGCCACGCCGAAAGTTACGAGCAGTACTTC
>NA|TRBJ2-2|TRBV7-9|NA
CASRSMGLQGNTGELFF
TGTGCCAGCAGGTCCATGGGCCTACAGGGTAACACCGGGGAGCTGTTTTTT
>TRBD1|TRBJ2-3|TRBV18|NA
CASSPTITLPGQGRTDTQYF
TGTGCCAGCTCACCCACCATAACCTTACCCGGACAGGGAAGGACAGATACGCAGTATTTT
>NA|TRBJ2-7|TRBV3-1|NA
CASSQDGRWGEQYF
TGTGCCAGCAGCCAAGATGGTCGATGGGGCGAGCAGTACTTC
>NA|TRBJ2-3|TRBV7-3|few
CASSVTGTARGDTQYF
TGTGCCAGCAGCGTAACCGGGACGGCCAGAGGGGATACGCAGTATTTT
>TRBD2|TRBJ2-1|TRBV18|many
CASSPASGGYNEQFF
TGTGCCAGCTCACCTGCTAGCGGGGGATACAATGAGCAGTTCTTC
>TRBD1|TRBJ2-7|TRBV29-1|NA
CSVGAGGPYEQYF
TGCAGCGTTGGGGCAGGGGGACCCTACGAGCAGTACTTC
>TRBD1|TRBJ1-5|TRBV12-3/TRBV12-4|once
CASTPDRGRNQPQHF
TGTGCCAGCACCCCGGACAGGGGAAGGAATCAGCCCCAGCATTTT
>NA|TRBJ2-1|TRBV20-1|many
CSASRQLNEQFF
TGCAGTGCTAGTAGACAGTTGAATGAGCAGTTCTTC
>TRBD1|TRBJ2-3|TRBV5-4|NA
CASSKGNTGGKDTQYF
TGTGCCAGCAGCAAGGGGAATACAGGGGGCAAAGATACGCAGTATTTT
>NA|TRBJ2-5|TRBV6-5|many
CASSYQGRIETQYF
TGTGCCAGCAGTTACCAGGGCAGAATAGAGACCCAGTACTTC
>TRBD2|TRBJ2-1|TRBV7-7|NA
CASSSVAGAYNEQFF
TGTGCTAGCAGCTCCGTAGCGGGAGCCTACAATGAGCAGTTCTTC
>NA|TRBJ2-1|TRBV7-2|many
CASSSQGSSYNEQFF
TGTGCCAGCAGCTCACAAGGGAGCTCCTACAATGAGCAGTTCTTC
>NA|TRBJ2-1|TRBV3-1|many
CASSQYGYNEQFF
TGTGCCAGCAGCCAGTACGGGTACAATGAGCAGTTCTTC